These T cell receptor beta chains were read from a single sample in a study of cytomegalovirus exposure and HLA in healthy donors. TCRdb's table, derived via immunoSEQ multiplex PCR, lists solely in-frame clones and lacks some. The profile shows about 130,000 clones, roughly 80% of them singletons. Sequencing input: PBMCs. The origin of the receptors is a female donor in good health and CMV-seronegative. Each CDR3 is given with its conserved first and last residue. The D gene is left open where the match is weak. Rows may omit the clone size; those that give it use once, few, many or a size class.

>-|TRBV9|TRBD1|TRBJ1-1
CASSSGTGLMNTEAFF
TGTGCCAGCAGCTCGGGGACAGGGCTCATGAACACTGAAGCTTTCTTT
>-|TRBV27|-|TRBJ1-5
CASSLQGQPQHF
TGTGCCAGCAGTTTACAGGGTCAGCCCCAGCATTTT
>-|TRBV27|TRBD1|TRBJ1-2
CASRQGTANYGYTF
TGTGCCAGCAGGCAGGGGACAGCTAACTATGGCTACACCTTC
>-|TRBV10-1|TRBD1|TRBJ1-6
CATYRGYNSPLHF
TGCGCCACCTACAGGGGATATAACTCACCCCTCCACTTT
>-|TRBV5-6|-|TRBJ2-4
CASSWDSKNIQYF
TGTGCCAGCAGCTGGGACTCCAAAAACATTCAGTACTTC
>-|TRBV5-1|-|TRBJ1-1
CASSLGRSNTEAFF
TGCGCCAGCAGCTTGGGGAGAAGTAACACTGAAGCTTTCTTT
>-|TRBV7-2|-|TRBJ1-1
CASSLAGQGTEAFF
TGTGCCAGCAGCTTAGCGGGTCAGGGGACTGAAGCTTTCTTT
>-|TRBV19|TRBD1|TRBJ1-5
CASAGGAENQPQHF
TGTGCCAGTGCAGGGGGCGCCGAAAATCAGCCCCAGCATTTT
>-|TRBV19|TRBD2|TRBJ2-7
CASSLLAGAYEQYF
TGTGCCAGTAGCCTACTAGCGGGAGCCTACGAGCAGTACTTC
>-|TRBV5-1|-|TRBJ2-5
CASSFADRGNQETQYF
TGCGCCAGCAGCTTTGCGGATCGCGGGAACCAAGAGACCCAGTACTTC
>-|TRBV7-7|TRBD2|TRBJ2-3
CASSPSSGNTDTQYF
TGTGCCAGCAGCCCCTCTAGCGGAAACACAGATACGCAGTATTTT
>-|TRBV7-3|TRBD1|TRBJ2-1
CASSLGQENEQFF
TGTGCCAGCAGCTTGGGACAGGAAAATGAGCAGTTCTTC
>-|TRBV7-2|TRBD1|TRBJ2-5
CASSSDRVQETQYF
TGTGCCAGCAGCTCCGACAGGGTGCAAGAGACCCAGTACTTC
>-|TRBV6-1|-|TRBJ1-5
CASSELRGGFNLNQPQHF
TGTGCCAGCAGTGAACTGAGAGGAGGGTTCAATCTCAATCAGCCCCAGCATTTT
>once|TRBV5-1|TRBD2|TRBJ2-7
CASSPRGPSGRYEQYF
TGCGCCAGCAGCCCCCGGGGACCTAGCGGGAGATACGAGCAGTACTTC
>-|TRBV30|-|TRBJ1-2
CARGRIYYGYTF
TGTGCCCGCGGAAGGATCTACTATGGCTACACCTTC
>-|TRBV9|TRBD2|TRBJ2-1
CASTPVGTSGASSYNEQFF
TGTGCCAGCACCCCCGTCGGGACTAGCGGGGCGAGCTCCTACAATGAGCAGTTCTTC
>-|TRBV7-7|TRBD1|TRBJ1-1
CASSSQGAVYPEAFF
TGTGCTAGCAGCTCACAGGGGGCCGTCTATCCTGAAGCTTTCTTT
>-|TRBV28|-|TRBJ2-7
CASSWTGTKNEQYF
TGTGCCAGCAGTTGGACAGGGACTAAAAACGAGCAGTACTTC
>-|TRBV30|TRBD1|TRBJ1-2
CAWNRGQGAYGYTF
TGTGCCTGGAATCGGGGACAGGGCGCCTATGGCTACACCTTC
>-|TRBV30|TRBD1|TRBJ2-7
CAWERQGGSYEQYF
TGTGCCTGGGAAAGACAGGGCGGTTCCTACGAGCAGTACTTC
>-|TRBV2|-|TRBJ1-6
CASSASGGINSPLHF
TGTGCCAGCAGTGCCTCCGGGGGGATTAATTCACCCCTCCACTTT
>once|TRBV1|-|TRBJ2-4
CTIFTPGTSGEIAKNIQYF
TGCACCATTTTCACCCCGGGGACTAGCGGAGAGATAGCCAAAAACATTCAGTACTTC
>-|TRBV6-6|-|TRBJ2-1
CASSYETGYNEQFF
TGTGCCAGCAGTTATGAGACAGGCTACAATGAGCAGTTCTTC
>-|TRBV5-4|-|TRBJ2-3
CASTLWEAGTDTQYF
TGTGCCAGCACCCTGTGGGAGGCGGGCACAGATACGCAGTATTTT
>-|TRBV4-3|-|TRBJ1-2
CASSQAARTEAIGYTF
TGCGCCAGCAGCCAAGCTGCGCGGACGGAGGCGATAGGCTACACCTTC
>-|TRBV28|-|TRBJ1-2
CASSPLANYGYTF
TGTGCCAGCAGTCCCTTAGCTAACTATGGCTACACCTTC
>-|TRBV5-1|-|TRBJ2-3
CASSLVGSSDTQYF
TGCGCCAGCAGCTTGGTCGGGAGCTCAGATACGCAGTATTTT
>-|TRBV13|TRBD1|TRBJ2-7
CASSSADRLYEQYF
TGTGCCAGCAGCTCTGCGGACAGGTTGTACGAGCAGTACTTC
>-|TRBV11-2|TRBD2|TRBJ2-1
CASSLDAGREGHQYNEQFF
TGTGCCAGCAGCTTAGATGCTGGGCGGGAGGGCCACCAATACAATGAGCAGTTCTTC
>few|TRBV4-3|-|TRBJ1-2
CASSLLSREGDGYTF
TGCGCCAGCAGCCTCCTGAGTAGGGAGGGAGATGGCTACACCTTC
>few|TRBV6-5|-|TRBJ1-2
CASSSPGEDYGYTF
TGTGCCAGCAGTTCCCCCGGGGAGGACTATGGCTACACCTTC
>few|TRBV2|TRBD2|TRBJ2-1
CASSTSGSSNEQFF
TGTGCCAGTTCGACTAGCGGGAGTAGCAATGAGCAGTTCTTC
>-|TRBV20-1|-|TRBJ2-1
CSGVGHNEQFF
TGCAGTGGGGTGGGGCACAATGAGCAGTTCTTC
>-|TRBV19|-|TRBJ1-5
CASSILSVRNQPQHF
TGTGCCAGTAGTATATTAAGCGTCCGCAATCAGCCCCAGCATTTT
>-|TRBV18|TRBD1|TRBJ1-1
CASSAGGAGNTEAFF
TGTGCCAGCTCAGCAGGGGGCGCAGGGAACACTGAAGCTTTCTTT
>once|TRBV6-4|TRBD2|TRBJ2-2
CASSPSGSWTGELFF
TGTGCCAGCTCCCCTAGCGGGAGTTGGACCGGGGAGCTGTTTTTT
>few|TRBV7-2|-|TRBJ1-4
CASSLGWGGNEKLFF
TGTGCCAGCAGCTTAGGCTGGGGGGGGAATGAAAAACTGTTTTTT
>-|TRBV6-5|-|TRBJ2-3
CASKDSYTDTQYF
TGTGCCAGCAAGGACAGCTACACAGATACGCAGTATTTT
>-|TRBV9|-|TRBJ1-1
CASSVGQGWATEAFF
TGTGCCAGCAGCGTAGGTCAGGGGTGGGCCACTGAAGCTTTCTTT
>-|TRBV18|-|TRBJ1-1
CASSPIRDSQNTEAFF
TGTGCCAGCTCACCAATAAGGGACTCACAGAACACTGAAGCTTTCTTT
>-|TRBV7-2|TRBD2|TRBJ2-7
CASSLGTSGSNEQYF
TGTGCCAGCAGCTTGGGGACTAGCGGGAGCAACGAGCAGTACTTC
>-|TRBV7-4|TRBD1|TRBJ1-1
CASRRGLFWSDTEAFF
TGTGCCAGCCGGAGGGGGCTGTTCTGGTCCGACACTGAAGCTTTCTTT
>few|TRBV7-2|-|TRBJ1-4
CASSLFSLQESATNEKLFF
TGTGCCAGCAGCTTGTTCTCGCTACAGGAATCTGCAACTAATGAAAAACTGTTTTTT
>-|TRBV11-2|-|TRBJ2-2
CASSLDGRGTNTGELFF
TGTGCCAGCAGCTTAGATGGGCGCGGGACGAACACCGGGGAGCTGTTTTTT
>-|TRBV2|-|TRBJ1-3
CASSPAGIDPSGNTIYF
TGTGCCAGCAGCCCCGCAGGGATAGACCCCTCTGGAAACACCATATATTTT
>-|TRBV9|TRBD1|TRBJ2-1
CASSLGGDEQFF
TGTGCCAGCAGCTTAGGGGGCGATGAGCAGTTCTTC
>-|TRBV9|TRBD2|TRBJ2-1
CASSVLSGGRGSYNEQFF
TGTGCCAGCAGCGTACTTTCTGGCGGGAGGGGGTCCTACAATGAGCAGTTCTTC